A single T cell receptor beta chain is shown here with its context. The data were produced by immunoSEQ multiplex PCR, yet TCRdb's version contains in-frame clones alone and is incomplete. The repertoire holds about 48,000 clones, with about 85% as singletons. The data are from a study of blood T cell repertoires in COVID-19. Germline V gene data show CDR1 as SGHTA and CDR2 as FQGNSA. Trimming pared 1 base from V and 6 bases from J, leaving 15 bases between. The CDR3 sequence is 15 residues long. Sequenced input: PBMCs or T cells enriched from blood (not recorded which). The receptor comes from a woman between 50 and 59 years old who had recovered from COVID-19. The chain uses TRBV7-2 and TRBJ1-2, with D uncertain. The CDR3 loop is CASSLGMGSGDGYTF. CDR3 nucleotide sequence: TGTGCCAGCAGCTTAGGCATGGGGAGTGGGGATGGCTACACCTTC. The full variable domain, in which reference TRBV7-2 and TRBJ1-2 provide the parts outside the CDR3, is GAGVSQSPSNKVTEKGKDVELRCDPISGHTALYWYRQSLGQGLEFLIYFQGNSAPDKSGLPSDRFSAERTGGSVSTLTIQRTQQEDSAVYLCASSLGMGSGDGYTFGSGTRLTVV.